This TCR beta chain was sequenced in a study of human T cells and chemical hapten exposure. Study-level background: Patch testing placed 0.01% DPC on the upper back, with readings at 6 days. Variability of per-sample TCR yields stemmed mainly from small differences in pooled library volume. Regarding the study as a whole: Healthy people's immune response may differ from that of the donors, who had alopecia.

The V end was cut by 0 bases, the J end by 4 bases, with 9 bases between. Germline V gene lookup returns CDR1 SGHRS and CDR2 YFSETQ. The CDR3 contains 14 residues. Concerning this clonotype itself: The antigen is not known.

The library put unique molecular identifiers onto individual cDNA molecules. One entry per CDR3 protein, called by TCRdb with MiXCR from the RACE reads. The table shows 250,000 or so distinct CDR3 sequences, with roughly 8% occurring only once. The time point here: pre-sensitization, week 0. As to treatment: therapeutic diphenylcyclopropenone sensitization with weekly scalp DPC. The V call is TRBV5-1, the J call TRBJ2-3, with D maybe TRBD1 (5 bases). The source material was whole blood, sampled in connection with sensitization to the hapten diphenylcyclopropenone (DPC). This clonotype was sampled from a man younger than 35 with alopecia areata. Some clones in this sample may be carry-over from other donors' samples. Written as DNA, the CDR3 is TGCGCCAGCAGCTTGGGGCAGGGCCCAGATACGCAGTATTTT. It encodes CASSLGQGPDTQYF.